A selection of T cell receptor beta chains follows, all from one sample in a study of post-analysis software for immune sequencing data. TCRdb re-analysed the PCR reads in MiXCR, keeping a single row per CDR3 protein. The sample yields hundreds of thousands of distinct CDR3 sequences, about 27% seen once. Material for sequencing was blood. All receptors derive from a girl between 5 and 17 years old with multiple sclerosis. Both conserved end residues are part of each CDR3. The D gene is left open where the match is weak. Clone size is shown for a subset of rows, as once, few, many or a class of expanded clone.

j_call,d_call,clone_size,v_call,cdr3_aa,cdr3_nt
TRBJ2-2,TRBD1,few,TRBV7-2,CASSLGVTGAGTGELFF,TGTGCCAGCAGCTTAGGCGTGACAGGGGCGGGCACCGGGGAGCTGTTTTTT
TRBJ2-6,-,-,TRBV15,CATSRDLRSGANVLTF,TGTGCCACTTCCCGGGACCTTAGGTCCGGGGCCAACGTCCTGACTTTC
TRBJ2-3,-,few,TRBV5-1,CASSFSGRGSTDTQYF,TGCGCCAGCAGCTTCTCCGGACGGGGCAGCACAGATACGCAGTATTTT
TRBJ1-5,-,few,TRBV11-2,CASSPQYNQPQHF,TGTGCCAGCAGCCCCCAGTACAATCAGCCCCAGCATTTT
TRBJ2-3,-,many,TRBV9,CASSVASSASASTDTQYF,TGTGCCAGCAGCGTAGCTAGTTCGGCTAGTGCTAGCACAGATACGCAGTATTTT
TRBJ2-1,TRBD2,few,TRBV11-2,CASSGTSGRASEQFF,TGTGCCAGCAGCGGCACTAGCGGGAGAGCGAGTGAGCAGTTCTTC
TRBJ2-5,TRBD1,-,TRBV20-1,CSARDPGQGRETQYF,TGCAGTGCTAGAGACCCGGGACAGGGTAGGGAGACCCAGTACTTC
TRBJ2-3,TRBD1,-,TRBV20-1,CSAREPGQGRGTQYF,TGCAGTGCTAGAGAACCGGGACAGGGTAGAGGTACGCAGTATTTT
TRBJ1-2,-,-,TRBV20-1,CSAAGNDGYTF,TGCAGTGCTGCAGGGAACGATGGCTACACCTTC
TRBJ2-7,-,few,TRBV3-1,CASSPGPLYEQYF,TGTGCCAGCAGCCCAGGCCCCCTCTACGAGCAGTACTTC
TRBJ2-6,-,few,TRBV4-3,CASSQGRGSGANVLTF,TGCGCCAGCAGCCAAGGGCGGGGCTCTGGGGCCAACGTCCTGACTTTC
TRBJ1-1,TRBD1,-,TRBV6-2/TRBV6-3,CASIYRPSGTGSVAFF,TGTGCCAGCATCTACCGTCCCTCCGGGACAGGGTCTGTAGCTTTCTTT
TRBJ2-5,-,few,TRBV20-1,CSARFGTSETQYF,TGCAGTGCTAGATTCGGGACATCAGAGACCCAGTACTTC
TRBJ2-5,TRBD2,-,TRBV20-1,CSARSGRAGEVETQYF,TGCAGTGCTAGGTCCGGACGAGCGGGAGAAGTGGAGACCCAGTACTTC
TRBJ1-2,TRBD1,few,TRBV6-6,CASRDRGYGYTF,TGTGCCAGCAGGGACAGGGGTTATGGCTACACCTTC
TRBJ2-5,TRBD1,-,TRBV5-1,CASSLGDRVETQYF,TGCGCCAGCAGCTTGGGGGACAGGGTGGAGACCCAGTACTTC
TRBJ2-1,TRBD1,few,TRBV7-2,CASSSGGTGGEQFF,TGTGCCAGCAGCTCGGGGGGGACAGGGGGTGAGCAGTTCTTC
TRBJ2-7,-,-,TRBV7-2,CASSLGELEQYF,TGTGCCAGCAGCTTGGGGGAGCTGGAGCAGTACTTC
TRBJ2-3,TRBD2,-,TRBV4-2,CASSLERGPSTDTQYF,TGTGCCAGCAGCCTCGAGCGGGGGCCTAGCACAGATACGCAGTATTTT
TRBJ2-1,TRBD2,-,TRBV19,CASRTSAKYNEQFF,TGTGCCAGTAGGACTAGCGCTAAATACAATGAGCAGTTCTTC
TRBJ2-6,-,-,TRBV20-1,CSADGSGANVLTF,TGCAGTGCGGACGGCTCTGGGGCCAACGTCCTGACTTTC
TRBJ2-1,-,-,TRBV3-1,CASSPGHVAYNEQFF,TGTGCCAGCAGTCCTGGCCACGTGGCCTACAATGAGCAGTTCTTC
TRBJ2-7,-,few,TRBV7-2,CASSLVGGGNNYEQYF,TGTGCCAGCAGCTTAGTGGGGGGAGGTAATAACTACGAGCAGTACTTC
TRBJ2-1,TRBD1,-,TRBV18,CASSPDRAVYNEQFF,TGTGCCAGCTCACCCGACAGGGCCGTCTACAATGAGCAGTTCTTC
TRBJ2-1,-,many,TRBV27,CASSKSGHISYNEQFF,TGTGCCAGCAGTAAATCCGGGCACATCTCCTACAATGAGCAGTTCTTC
TRBJ2-3,TRBD1,many,TRBV5-1,CASTRQGYTDTQYF,TGCGCCAGCACTCGACAGGGCTACACAGATACGCAGTATTTT